The T cell receptor beta chain described here comes from a study of blood T cells in healthy people across ages. Sample-barcoded 5' priming and a J-beta primer mix drove a second PCR of roughly 6 to 12 cycles. TCRdb fed the 5' RACE reads into MiXCR, producing one record per CDR3 protein. This sample has around 800,000 distinct CDR3 sequences, with more than 25% found just once. Germline values: CDR1 LNHNV, CDR2 YYDKDF (reference sequence). The CDR3 extends over 15 amino acids. This clonotype turned up a few times. These data were also filed under a second study, of T cells of mothers and their children. That work states: Mothers and children who were related shared slightly more overlap than unrelated pairs, but not significantly more.

The sample was blood. The receptor's source is a boy aged 10-17 years in good health. The chain links TRBV15 to TRBJ2-5, with D perhaps assigned TRBD1 or TRBD2 (5 bases each). The DNA matches TRBJ2-7 better at its end, which makes the J call doubtful. CDR3 protein: CATSSVGTAIYEQYF. The CDR3 bases are TGTGCCACCAGCAGTGTCGGGACCGCGATATACGAGCAGTACTTC.